What follows are 3 T cell receptor beta chains derived from one specimen sequenced in a study of STAT5B mutations in CD4+ large granular lymphocyte leukemia. Assay used: immunoSEQ multiplex PCR; TCRdb lists only in-frame clones, some missing. The table shows 4,600 or so clones, with just under 80% occurring only once. Sequencing used PBMCs. These receptors all stem from a man aged 65 to 79 with CD4+ T-cell large granular lymphocyte leukemia.

The CDR3 nucleotides read TGTGCCAGTAGTTCTTCGGACACAACTAATGAAAAACTGTTTTTT. Translated, it gives CASSSSDTTNEKLFF. The gene calls are TRBV19 and TRBJ1-4; tentative D call: TRBD1 (5 bases). Deletions cut 5 bases from V and 0 bases from J, with 10 bases between. Germline V CDR1 and CDR2: LNHDA, SQIVND (reference sequence). CDR3 length equals 15 residues. The full variable domain, rest sourced from reference TRBV19 and TRBJ1-4, is DGGITQSPKYLFRKEGQNVTLSCEQNLNHDAMYWYRQDPGQGLRLIYYSQIVNDFQKGDIAEGYSVSREKKESFPLTVTSAQKNPTAFYLCASSSSDTTNEKLFFGSGTQLSVL.

The chain combines TRBV9 with TRBJ2-2, with D maybe TRBD2 (5 bases). Germline CDR1 is SGDLS and CDR2 is YYNGEE. This CDR3 contains 15 residues. V was shortened by 0 bases and J by 2 bases, with 8 bases between the two germline ends. The CDR3 nucleotides are TGTGCCAGCAGCGTAGCGAGCGGAAACACCGGGGAGCTGTTTTTT. Its protein product is CASSVASGNTGELFF.

This chain joins TRBV6-1 and TRBJ1-4; 8 nucleotides agree with TRBD1. J lost 5 bases, V lost 5 bases, and 1 base had no gene match. Germline V lookup: CDR1 MNHNS, CDR2 SASEGT. The CDR3 is made up of 13 amino acids. CDR3 loop: CASSRTGNEKLFF. Written as DNA, the CDR3 is TGTGCCAGCAGTAGGACAGGGAATGAAAAACTGTTTTTT.